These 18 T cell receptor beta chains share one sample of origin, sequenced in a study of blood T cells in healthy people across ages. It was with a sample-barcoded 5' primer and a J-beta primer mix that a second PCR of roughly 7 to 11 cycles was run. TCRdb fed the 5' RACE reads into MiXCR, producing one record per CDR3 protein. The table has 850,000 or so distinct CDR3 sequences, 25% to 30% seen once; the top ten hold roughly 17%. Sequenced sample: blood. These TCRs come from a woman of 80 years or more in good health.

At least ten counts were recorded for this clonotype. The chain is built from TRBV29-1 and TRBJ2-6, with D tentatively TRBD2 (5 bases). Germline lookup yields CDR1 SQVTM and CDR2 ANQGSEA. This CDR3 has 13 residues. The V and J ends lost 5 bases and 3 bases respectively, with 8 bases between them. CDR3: CSVLGNGANVLTF. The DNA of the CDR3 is TGCAGCGTTCTCGGGAATGGGGCCAACGTCCTGACTTTC.

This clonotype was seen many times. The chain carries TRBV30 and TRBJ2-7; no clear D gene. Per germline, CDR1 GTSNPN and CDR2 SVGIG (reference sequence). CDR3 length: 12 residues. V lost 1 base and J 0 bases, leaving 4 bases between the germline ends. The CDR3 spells CAWSAGSYEQYF. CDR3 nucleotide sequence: TGTGCCTGGAGTGCAGGCTCCTACGAGCAGTACTTC.

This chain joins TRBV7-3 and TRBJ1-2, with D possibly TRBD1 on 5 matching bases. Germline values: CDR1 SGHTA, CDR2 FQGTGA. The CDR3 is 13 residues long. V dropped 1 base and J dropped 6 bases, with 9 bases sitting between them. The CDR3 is CASSLRDGNGYTF. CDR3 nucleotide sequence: TGTGCCAGCAGCTTAAGGGACGGAAATGGCTACACCTTC. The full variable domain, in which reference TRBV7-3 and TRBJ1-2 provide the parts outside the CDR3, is GAGVSQTPSNKVTEKGKYVELRCDPISGHTALYWYRQSLGQGPEFLIYFQGTGAADDSGLPNDRFFAVRPEGSVSTLKIQRTERGDSAVYLCASSLRDGNGYTFGSGTRLTVV.

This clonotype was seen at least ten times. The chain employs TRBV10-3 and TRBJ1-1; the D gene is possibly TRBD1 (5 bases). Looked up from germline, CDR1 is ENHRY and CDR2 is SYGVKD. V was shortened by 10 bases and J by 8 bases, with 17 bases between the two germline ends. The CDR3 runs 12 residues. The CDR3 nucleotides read TGTGCCACCTCCGGGACTCAGTTAGAAGCTTTCTTT. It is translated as CATSGTQLEAFF.

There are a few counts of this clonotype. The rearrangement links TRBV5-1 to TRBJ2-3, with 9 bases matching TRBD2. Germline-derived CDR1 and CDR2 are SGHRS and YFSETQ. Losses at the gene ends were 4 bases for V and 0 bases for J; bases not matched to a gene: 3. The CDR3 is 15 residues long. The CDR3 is CASSQAGGSTDTQYF. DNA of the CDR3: TGCGCCAGCAGCCAAGCGGGGGGCAGCACAGATACGCAGTATTTT.

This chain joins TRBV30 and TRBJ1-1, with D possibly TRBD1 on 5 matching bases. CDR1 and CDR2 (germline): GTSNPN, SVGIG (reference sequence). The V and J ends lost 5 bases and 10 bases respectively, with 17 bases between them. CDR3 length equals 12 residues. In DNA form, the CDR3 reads TGTGCCTGGCTCGGGACCGCAAGGGTAGCTTTCTTT. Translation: CAWLGTARVAFF.

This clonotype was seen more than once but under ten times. The CDR3 here is CASKPGQSRETQYF. CDR3 in DNA: TGTGCCAGCAAACCGGGACAGAGCCGGGAGACCCAGTACTTC. This chain connects TRBV2 to TRBJ2-5; 7 nucleotides line up with TRBD1. Trimming cost V 7 bases and J 5 bases; bases outside gene matches: 10. Germline V gene sequence: CDR1 SNHLY, CDR2 FYNNEI. The CDR3 sequence is 14 residues long.

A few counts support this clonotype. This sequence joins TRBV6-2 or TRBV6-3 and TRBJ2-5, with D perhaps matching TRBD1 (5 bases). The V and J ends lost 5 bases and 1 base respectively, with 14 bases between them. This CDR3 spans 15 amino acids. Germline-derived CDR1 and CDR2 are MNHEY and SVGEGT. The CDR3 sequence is CASSQSFTGQETQYF. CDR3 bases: TGTGCCAGCAGTCAATCCTTTACAGGCCAAGAGACCCAGTACTTC.

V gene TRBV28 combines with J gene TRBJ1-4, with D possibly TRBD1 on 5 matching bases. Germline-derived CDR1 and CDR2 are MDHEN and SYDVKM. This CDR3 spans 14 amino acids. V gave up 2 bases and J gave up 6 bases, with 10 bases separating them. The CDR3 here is CASSLPGRDEKLFF. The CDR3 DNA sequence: TGTGCCAGCAGTTTACCGGGGCGGGATGAAAAACTGTTTTTT.

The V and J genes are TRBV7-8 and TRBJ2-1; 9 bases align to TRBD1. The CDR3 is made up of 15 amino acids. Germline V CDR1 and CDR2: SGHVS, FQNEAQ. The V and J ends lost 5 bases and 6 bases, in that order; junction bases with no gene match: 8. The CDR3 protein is CASSQYRGPGNEQFF. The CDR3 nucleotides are TGTGCCAGCAGCCAGTACAGGGGGCCGGGCAATGAGCAGTTCTTC.

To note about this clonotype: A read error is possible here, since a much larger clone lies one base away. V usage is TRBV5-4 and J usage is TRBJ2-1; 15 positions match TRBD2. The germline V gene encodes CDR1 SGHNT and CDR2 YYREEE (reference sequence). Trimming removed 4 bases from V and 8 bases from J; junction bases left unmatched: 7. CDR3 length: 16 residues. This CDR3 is CASSKGTSGGSDEQFF. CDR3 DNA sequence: TGTGCCAGCAGCAAAGGGACTAGCGGGGGGAGCGATGAGCAGTTCTTC.

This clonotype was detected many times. CDR3: CASSPGLAGARTDTQYF. CDR3 nucleotides: TGTGCCAGCAGCCCGGGACTAGCGGGGGCCCGCACAGATACGCAGTATTTT. This chain connects TRBV7-9 to TRBJ2-3, with 14 positions matching TRBD2. The CDR3 consists of 17 residues. The germline gives CDR1 SEHNR, CDR2 FQNEAQ (reference sequence). Germline trimming cut 5 bases from V and 1 base from J; bases unmatched to any gene: 5.

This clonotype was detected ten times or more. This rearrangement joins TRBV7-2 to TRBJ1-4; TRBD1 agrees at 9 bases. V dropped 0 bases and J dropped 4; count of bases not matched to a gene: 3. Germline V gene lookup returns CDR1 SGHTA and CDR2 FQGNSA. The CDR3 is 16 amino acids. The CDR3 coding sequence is TGTGCCAGCAGCTTAGCCGGGACAGGGAGTAATGAAAAACTGTTTTTT. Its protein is CASSLAGTGSNEKLFF.

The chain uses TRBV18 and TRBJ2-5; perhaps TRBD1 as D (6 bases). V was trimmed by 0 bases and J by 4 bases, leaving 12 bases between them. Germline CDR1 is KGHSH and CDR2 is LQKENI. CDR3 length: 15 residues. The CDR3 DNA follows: TGTGCCAGCTCACCACCGACGGGACAAATAGAGACCCAGTACTTC. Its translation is CASSPPTGQIETQYF.

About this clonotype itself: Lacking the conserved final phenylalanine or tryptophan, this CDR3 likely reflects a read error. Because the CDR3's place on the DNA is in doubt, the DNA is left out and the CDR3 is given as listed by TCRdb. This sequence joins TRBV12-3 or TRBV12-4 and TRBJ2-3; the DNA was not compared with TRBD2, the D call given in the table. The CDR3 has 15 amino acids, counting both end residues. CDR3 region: CASRGLGGSTDTQYS.

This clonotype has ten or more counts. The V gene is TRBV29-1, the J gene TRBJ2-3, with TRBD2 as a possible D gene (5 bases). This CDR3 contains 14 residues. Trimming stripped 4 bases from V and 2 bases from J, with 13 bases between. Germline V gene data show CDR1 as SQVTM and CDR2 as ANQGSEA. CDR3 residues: CSVGVRRVTDTQYF. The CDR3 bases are TGCAGCGTTGGAGTAAGGCGGGTCACAGATACGCAGTATTTT.

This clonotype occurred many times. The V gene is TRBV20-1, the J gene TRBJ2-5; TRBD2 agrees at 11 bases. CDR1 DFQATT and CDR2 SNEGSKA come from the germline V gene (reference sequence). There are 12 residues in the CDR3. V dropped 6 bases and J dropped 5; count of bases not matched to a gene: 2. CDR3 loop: CSARLAGETQYF. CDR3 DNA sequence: TGCAGTGCCCGACTAGCGGGGGAGACCCAGTACTTC.

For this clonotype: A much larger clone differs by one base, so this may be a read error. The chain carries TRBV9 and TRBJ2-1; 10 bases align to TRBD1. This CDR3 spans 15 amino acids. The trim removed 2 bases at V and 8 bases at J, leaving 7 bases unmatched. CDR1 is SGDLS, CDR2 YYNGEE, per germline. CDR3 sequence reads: CASSVAGQGYDEQFF. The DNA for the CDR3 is TGTGCCAGCAGCGTCGCGGGACAGGGGTACGATGAGCAGTTCTTC.